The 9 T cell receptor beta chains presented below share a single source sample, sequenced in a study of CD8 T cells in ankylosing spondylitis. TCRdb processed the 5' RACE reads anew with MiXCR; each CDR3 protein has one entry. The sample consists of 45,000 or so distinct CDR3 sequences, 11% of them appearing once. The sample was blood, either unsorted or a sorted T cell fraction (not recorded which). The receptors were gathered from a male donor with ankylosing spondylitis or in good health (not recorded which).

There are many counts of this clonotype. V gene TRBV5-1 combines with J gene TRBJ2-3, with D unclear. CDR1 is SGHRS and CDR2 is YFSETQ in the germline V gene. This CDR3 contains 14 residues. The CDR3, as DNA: TGCGCAGTAAAGGAAGTTCCCAGCACAGATACGCAGTATTTT. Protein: CAVKEVPSTDTQYF.

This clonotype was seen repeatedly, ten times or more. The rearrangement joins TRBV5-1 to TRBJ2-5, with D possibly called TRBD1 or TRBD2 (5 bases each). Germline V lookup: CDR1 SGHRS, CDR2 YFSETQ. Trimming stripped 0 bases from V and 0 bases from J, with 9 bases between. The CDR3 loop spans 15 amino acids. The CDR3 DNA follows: TGCGCCAGCAGCTTGGAAACGGGACACCAAGAGACCCAGTACTTC. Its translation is CASSLETGHQETQYF.

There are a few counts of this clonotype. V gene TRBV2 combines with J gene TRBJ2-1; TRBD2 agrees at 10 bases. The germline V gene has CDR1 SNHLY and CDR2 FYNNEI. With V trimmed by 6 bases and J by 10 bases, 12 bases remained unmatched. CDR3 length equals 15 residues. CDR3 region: CASRELSGGPLEQFF. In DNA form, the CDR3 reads TGTGCCAGCAGGGAACTTAGCGGGGGGCCCCTGGAGCAGTTCTTC. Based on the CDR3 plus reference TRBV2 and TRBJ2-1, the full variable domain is EPEVTQTPSHQVTQMGQEVILRCVPISNHLYFYWYRQILGQKVEFLVSFYNNEISEKSEIFDDQFSVERPDGSNFTLKIRSTKLEDSAMYFCASRELSGGPLEQFFGPGTRLTVL.

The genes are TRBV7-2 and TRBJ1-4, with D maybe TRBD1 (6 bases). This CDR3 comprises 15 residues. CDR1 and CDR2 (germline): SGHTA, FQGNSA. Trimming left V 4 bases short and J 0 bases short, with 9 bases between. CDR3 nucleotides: TGTGCCAGCAGCTCGACAGGAACAACTAATGAAAAACTGTTTTTT. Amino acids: CASSSTGTTNEKLFF.

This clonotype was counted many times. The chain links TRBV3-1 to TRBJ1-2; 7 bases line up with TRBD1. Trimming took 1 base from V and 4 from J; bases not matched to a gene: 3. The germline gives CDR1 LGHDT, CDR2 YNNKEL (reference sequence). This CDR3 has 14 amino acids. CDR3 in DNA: TGTGCCAGCAGCCAAGGGACAGGAGTCTATGGCTACACCTTC. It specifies CASSQGTGVYGYTF.

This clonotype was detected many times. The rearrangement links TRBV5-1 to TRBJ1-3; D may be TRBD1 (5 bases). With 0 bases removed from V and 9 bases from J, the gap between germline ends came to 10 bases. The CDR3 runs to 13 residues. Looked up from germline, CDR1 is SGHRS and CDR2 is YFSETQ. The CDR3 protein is CASSLEGIRTIYF. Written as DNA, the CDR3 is TGCGCCAGCAGCTTGGAGGGGATACGCACCATATATTTT.

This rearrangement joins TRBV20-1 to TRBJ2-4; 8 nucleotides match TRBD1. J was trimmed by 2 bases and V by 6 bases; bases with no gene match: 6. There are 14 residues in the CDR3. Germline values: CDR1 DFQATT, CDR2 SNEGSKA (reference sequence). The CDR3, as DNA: TGCAGTGCGGGGAGGACAGGGCCCAAAAACATTCAGTACTTC. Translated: CSAGRTGPKNIQYF.

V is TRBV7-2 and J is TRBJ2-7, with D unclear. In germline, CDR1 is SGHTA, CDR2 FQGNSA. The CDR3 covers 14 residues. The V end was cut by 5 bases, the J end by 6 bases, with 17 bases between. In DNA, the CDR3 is TGTGCCAGCAGCCAAGACTGGGGTCCTCGCGAGCAGTACTTC. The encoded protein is CASSQDWGPREQYF.

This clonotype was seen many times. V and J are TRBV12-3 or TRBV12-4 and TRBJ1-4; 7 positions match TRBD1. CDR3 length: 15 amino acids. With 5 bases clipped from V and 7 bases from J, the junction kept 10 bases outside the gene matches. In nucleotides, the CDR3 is TGTGCCAGCAGTCCCGGACAGGCCCCTACTGAAAAACTGTTTTTT. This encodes CASSPGQAPTEKLFF.